One sample yielded the 22 T cell receptor beta chains listed below, sequenced in a study of control samples from healthy donors and cancer patients. Sequencing used immunoSEQ multiplex PCR; TCRdb keeps in-frame clones, though not all of them. Of 65,000 to 90,000 clones in the sample, 94% are singletons; the top ten hold under 3.5%. The source material was blood. These receptors came from a woman aged 25 to 39 in good health.

This clone was recorded once. The CDR3 sequence is CASSPIRGRVTEAFF. CDR3 DNA: TGTGCCAGCAGTCCGATCAGGGGGCGGGTCACTGAAGCTTTCTTT. This chain joins TRBV27 and TRBJ1-1; 8 bases fit TRBD1. The germline V gene has CDR1 MNHEY and CDR2 SMNVEV (reference sequence). This CDR3 contains 15 residues. V shed 5 bases and J 4 bases; nucleotides not matched to a gene: 9.

V usage is TRBV4-1 and J usage is TRBJ1-3; the D is unclear. The CDR3 has 15 amino acids. CDR1 and CDR2 (germline): MGHRA, YSYEKL. V was cut by 1 base and J by 0 bases, with 7 bases left in between. In DNA form, the CDR3 reads TGCGCCAGCAGCCAAGTGGTGTACTCTGGAAACACCATATATTTT. This translates into CASSQVVYSGNTIYF.

The chain links TRBV24-1 to TRBJ1-5; the D is unclear. The CDR3 extends over 16 amino acids. Germline CDR1 KGHDR, CDR2 SFDVKD. V lost 3 bases and J 2 bases, leaving 13 bases between the germline ends. The CDR3 DNA sequence: TGTGCCACCAGTGATCCCGGTCGGGAGGGCAATCAGCCCCAGCATTTT. Protein product: CATSDPGREGNQPQHF.

The V gene is TRBV7-8, the J gene TRBJ1-1, with a weak D call TRBD1 (5 bases). V shed 5 bases and J shed 1 base, with 17 bases lying between them. CDR3 length equals 16 residues. Germline CDR1 and CDR2: SGHVS and FQNEAQ. CDR3 residues: CASSPKARQGNTEAFF. The CDR3 nucleotides read TGTGCCAGCAGCCCGAAGGCCCGGCAGGGGAACACTGAAGCTTTCTTT.

The chain recombines TRBV6-5 with TRBJ1-6; no clear D gene. Germline loops: CDR1 MNHEY, CDR2 SVGAGI. V lost 0 bases and J lost 5, with 11 bases in between. The CDR3 totals 16 residues. The CDR3 protein is CASSYSLTENNSPLHF. The CDR3 DNA is TGTGCCAGCAGTTACTCCCTAACAGAGAATAATTCACCCCTCCACTTT.

CDR3 sequence reads: CASKRLAGLDTQYF. The CDR3 DNA is TGTGCCAGCAAAAGACTAGCGGGTTTGGATACGCAGTATTTT. The gene calls are TRBV6-5 and TRBJ2-3, with 10 bases identical to TRBD2. The germline CDR1 and CDR2 sequences are MNHEY and SVGAGI. The junction had 7 bases not matched to a gene; V was cut back by 7 bases and J by 6 bases. CDR3 length: 14 residues.

The chain links TRBV6-5 to TRBJ1-2, with 12 nucleotides matching TRBD1. Per germline, CDR1 MNHEY and CDR2 SVGAGI. This CDR3 region has 14 residues. V was clipped by 8 bases and J by 9 bases; unmatched bases: 10. CDR3 nucleotide sequence: TGTGCCAGCCACCGGGACAGGGGGCGAATGAGCTACACCTTC. Translated, it gives CASHRDRGRMSYTF.

The V and J genes are TRBV23-1 and TRBJ1-4; tentatively, D is TRBD1 (5 bases). TRBV23-1 is marked as an open reading frame, function uncertain. CDR3 size: 13 residues. Trimming left V 11 bases short and J 4 bases short, with 14 bases between. CDR3 sequence: CAQGARNNEKLFF. The CDR3 DNA is TGCGCCCAAGGGGCCAGAAATAATGAAAAACTGTTTTTT.

The V and J genes are TRBV2 and TRBJ1-5, with D uncertain. Germline V gives CDR1 SNHLY, CDR2 FYNNEI. This CDR3 is 15 amino acids long. Trimming cost V 2 bases and J 4 bases, with 12 bases left between them. CDR3 sequence reads: CASSETAGLNQPQHF. The CDR3 nucleotides read TGTGCCAGCAGTGAAACTGCAGGACTTAATCAGCCCCAGCATTTT. Full variable domain (outside the CDR3, taken from reference TRBV2 and TRBJ1-5): EPEVTQTPSHQVTQMGQEVILRCVPISNHLYFYWYRQILGQKVEFLVSFYNNEISEKSEIFDDQFSVERPDGSNFTLKIRSTKLEDSAMYFCASSETAGLNQPQHFGDGTRLSIL.

This chain joins TRBV12-3 or TRBV12-4 and TRBJ1-2; D is unresolved. The CDR3 totals 10 residues. V was clipped by 6 bases and J by 8 bases, with 7 bases between them. CDR3 sequence (DNA): TGTGCCAGCAGACGGGGAGGCTACACCTTC. Translating it yields CASRRGGYTF.

J is TRBJ1-1 and V is TRBV7-2; D perhaps matches TRBD1 (5 bases). CDR3 size: 16 residues. The V gene lost 3 bases and the J gene lost 3 bases, with 17 bases spanning the gap. Germline CDR1 and CDR2: SGHTA and FQGNSA. CDR3 sequence (DNA): TGTGCCAGCAGCTTCCTTTGGGCAGGGTTCGACACTGAAGCTTTCTTT. It specifies CASSFLWAGFDTEAFF.

V gene TRBV7-9 combines with J gene TRBJ2-1, with TRBD2 identical over 12 bases. Germline CDR1 is SEHNR and CDR2 is FQNEAQ (reference sequence). This CDR3 spans 19 amino acids. The junction had 14 bases not matched to a gene; V was cut back by 5 bases and J by 3 bases. CDR3 DNA: TGTGCCAGCAGCCCAACCAGGACTAGCGGGGCTCTTATCTACAATGAGCAGTTCTTC. It specifies CASSPTRTSGALIYNEQFF.

This sequence joins TRBV27 and TRBJ1-6, with TRBD1 as a possible D gene (6 bases). Trimming removed 0 bases at V and 9 bases at J, with 9 bases between. Germline CDR1 and CDR2: MNHEY and SMNVEV (reference sequence). The CDR3 totals 14 residues. The CDR3 nucleotides read TGTGCCAGCAGTTTATCCGGGGGCTCTTCACCCCTCCACTTT. Protein sequence: CASSLSGGSSPLHF.

This clone came up once. The gene calls are TRBV5-6 and TRBJ1-2; D gene unclear. The CDR3 contains 11 residues. CDR1 is SGHDT and CDR2 is YYEEEE in the germline V gene. V lost 2 bases, J lost 8 bases, and 7 bases lay in between. This chain's CDR3 is CASSFHGGYTF. The CDR3 bases are TGTGCCAGCAGCTTCCATGGGGGCTACACCTTC. Together with reference TRBV5-6 and TRBJ1-2, the CDR3 gives the full variable domain: DAGVTQSPTHLIKTRGQQVTLRCSPKSGHDTVSWYQQALGQGPQFIFQYYEEEERQRGNFPDRFSGHQFPNYSSELNVNALLLGDSALYLCASSFHGGYTFGSGTRLTVV.

The rearrangement uses TRBV30 and TRBJ1-2; TRBD1 might be the D (6 bases). The CDR3 extends over 13 amino acids. Germline V gene lookup returns CDR1 GTSNPN and CDR2 SVGIG (reference sequence). Trimming removed 1 base from V and 4 bases from J, with 10 bases in between. Written as DNA, the CDR3 is TGTGCCTGGAGTGAACAGGGCCCCTATGGCTACACCTTC. This gives the protein CAWSEQGPYGYTF. Variable domain in full (rest from reference TRBV30 and TRBJ1-2): SQTIHQWPATLVQPVGSPLSLECTVEGTSNPNLYWYRQAAGRGLQLLFYSVGIGQISSEVPQNLSASRPQDRQFILSSKKLLLSDSGFYLCAWSEQGPYGYTFGSGTRLTVV.

The chain is built from TRBV6-4 and TRBJ1-4, with D possibly being TRBD1 (5 bases). The CDR3 totals 14 residues. Trimming cost V 3 bases and J 7 bases, with 12 bases left between them. Looked up from germline, CDR1 is MRHNA and CDR2 is SNTAGT. For the CDR3, the DNA is TGTGCCAGCAGTGAAAGTTGGACAAGTGAAAAACTGTTTTTT. Its protein is CASSESWTSEKLFF.

This clone has only one observation. This chain joins TRBV28 and TRBJ1-2; D might be TRBD1 (5 bases). Trimming stripped 2 bases from V and 5 bases from J, with 21 bases between. Germline V gives CDR1 MDHEN, CDR2 SYDVKM. The CDR3 length is 17 residues. In DNA, the CDR3 is TGTGCCAGCAGTTTAGGGGGGGGACGGAGTGAGGTATATGGCTACACCTTC. This gives the protein CASSLGGGRSEVYGYTF.

This rearrangement joins TRBV6-5 to TRBJ1-3, with 7 bases matching TRBD1. The germline CDR1 and CDR2 sequences are MNHEY and SVGAGI. V shed 6 bases, J shed 3 bases, and the junction held 5 bases outside the gene matches. The CDR3 has 14 amino acids. The CDR3 is CASSVTGDGNTIYF. The CDR3 DNA reads as TGTGCCAGCAGCGTAACAGGGGATGGAAACACCATATATTTT.

The CDR3 region is CASSLGTSGGYEQYF. The DNA for the CDR3 is TGTGCCAGCAGCTTAGGGACTAGCGGGGGATACGAGCAGTACTTC. The rearrangement uses TRBV7-9 and TRBJ2-7, with 13 bases matching TRBD2. Germline CDR1 is SEHNR and CDR2 is FQNEAQ (reference sequence). The CDR3 runs to 15 residues. The V and J ends lost 1 base and 4 bases, in that order; junction bases with no gene match: 1.

This chain uses TRBV20-1 with TRBJ1-1; D unclear. Germline V lookup: CDR1 DFQATT, CDR2 SNEGSKA (reference sequence). The CDR3 totals 10 residues. Trimming cost V 2 bases and J 8 bases, with 6 bases left between them. The CDR3 sequence: CSARNIEAFF. The DNA of the CDR3 is TGCAGTGCTAGAAATATAGAAGCTTTCTTT.

The V call is TRBV4-1, the J call TRBJ2-3; the match to TRBD1 covers 8 bases. V shed 4 bases and J 11 bases; nucleotides not matched to a gene: 14. CDR1 and CDR2 from the germline V gene are MGHRA and YSYEKL. This CDR3 is built from 15 residues. CDR3 loop: CASSRTGQAPLWQYF. CDR3 nucleotides: TGCGCCAGCAGCCGAACGGGACAGGCTCCCCTTTGGCAGTATTTT.

The chain is built from TRBV7-2 and TRBJ1-5; a weak D match, TRBD1 (5 bases). Germline V lookup: CDR1 SGHTA, CDR2 FQGNSA. The length of the CDR3 is 19 residues. V lost 1 base to trimming and J lost 3 bases, with 22 bases between them. This CDR3 reads CASSLEAGRGWGYNQPQHF. The DNA for the CDR3 is TGTGCCAGCAGCTTAGAGGCAGGGCGTGGATGGGGATACAATCAGCCCCAGCATTTT.